This T cell receptor (beta chain) was identified during a study of blood T cell repertoires in COVID-19. Libraries were prepared by immunoSEQ multiplex PCR; TCRdb keeps only in-frame clonotypes and omits some of them. This table has 150,000 to 200,000 clones, about 80% appearing once. This clone was seen a few times. Trimming took 2 bases from V and 8 from J, leaving 9 bases between them. Germline V gene sequence: CDR1 SGHDN, CDR2 FVKESK. This CDR3 comprises 12 residues. This rearrangement joins TRBV14 to TRBJ1-2; no firm D call. Sequencing input: PBMCs or T cells enriched from blood (not recorded which). This TCR derives from a woman aged 55-70 years with acute COVID-19. CDR3 sequence: CASSQTPLGYTF. CDR3 in DNA: TGTGCCAGCAGCCAAACTCCCCTAGGCTACACCTTC.